The rows below give T cell receptor beta chains drawn from one sample of a study of shared clonotypes between healthy human individuals. The protocol was immunoSEQ multiplex PCR, while the TCRdb copy is restricted to in-frame clones and leaves out a portion. The sample lists 1.4 million to 1.5 million clones, over 95% occurring once. The sequenced material came from naive CD4+ T cells sorted from blood. These receptors were taken from a young man in good health. Each CDR3 is given with its conserved first and last residue. The D gene is left open where the match is weak. A clone size is listed for some rows: how often the clone was seen (once, few, many), or a class if it is expanded.

v_call,clone_size,j_call,d_call,cdr3_aa,cdr3_nt
TRBV7-9,-,TRBJ2-2,TRBD1,CASSLGQGADTGELFF,TGTGCCAGCAGCTTGGGACAGGGGGCTGACACCGGGGAGCTGTTTTTT
TRBV28,-,TRBJ2-7,-,CASSLGHRTYEQYF,TGTGCCAGCAGTTTAGGCCACAGGACCTACGAGCAGTACTTC
TRBV28,-,TRBJ2-3,-,CASSSPGRLTDTQYF,TGTGCCAGCAGTTCCCCCGGGCGGCTCACAGATACGCAGTATTTT
TRBV2,once,TRBJ2-2,-,CASIRDTNTGELFF,TGTGCCAGCATCCGGGACACGAACACCGGGGAGCTGTTTTTT
TRBV14,-,TRBJ2-2,TRBD2,CASRLAGGGYTGELFF,TGTGCCAGCCGACTAGCGGGAGGCGGTTACACCGGGGAGCTGTTTTTT
TRBV11-3,-,TRBJ1-1,-,CASSLRTYTEAFF,TGTGCCAGCAGCTTAAGGACCTACACTGAAGCTTTCTTT
TRBV2,few,TRBJ2-5,-,CASNGEVETQYF,TGTGCCAGCAACGGCGAGGTGGAGACCCAGTACTTC
TRBV9,-,TRBJ1-1,-,CASSVGGGRNTEAFF,TGTGCCAGCAGCGTAGGAGGGGGGCGGAACACTGAAGCTTTCTTT
TRBV2,-,TRBJ2-5,TRBD1,CASSPPLRGGDETQYF,TGTGCCAGCAGCCCCCCTCTCAGAGGGGGCGACGAGACCCAGTACTTC
TRBV9,-,TRBJ2-4,-,CASSPGLRGSPLAKNIQYF,TGTGCCAGCAGCCCCGGGTTAAGGGGGTCGCCCCTAGCCAAAAACATTCAGTACTTC
TRBV6-1,-,TRBJ1-1,-,CASRMDPNTEAFF,TGTGCCAGCAGGATGGACCCGAACACTGAAGCTTTCTTT
TRBV6-5,-,TRBJ1-4,-,CASSYSGVATNEKLFF,TGTGCCAGCAGTTACTCTGGGGTCGCAACTAATGAAAAACTGTTTTTT
TRBV9,-,TRBJ2-7,TRBD1,CASSPRQGGEQYF,TGTGCCAGCAGCCCGAGACAGGGGGGCGAGCAGTACTTC
TRBV4-2,-,TRBJ2-3,-,CASDRGESTDTQYF,TGTGCCAGCGACCGAGGAGAAAGCACAGATACGCAGTATTTT
TRBV5-1,-,TRBJ2-1,TRBD2,CASSGAGPSYNEQFF,TGCGCCAGCAGCGGAGCGGGGCCCTCCTACAATGAGCAGTTCTTC
TRBV9,-,TRBJ2-5,TRBD2,CASSPHPSGGETQYF,TGTGCCAGCAGCCCACACCCTAGCGGAGGGGAGACCCAGTACTTC
TRBV5-4,-,TRBJ1-1,-,CASSLGPGTVNTEAFF,TGTGCCAGCAGCTTAGGACCCGGGACGGTGAACACTGAAGCTTTCTTT
TRBV10-1,-,TRBJ1-2,-,CASSAVRAYGYTF,TGCGCCAGCAGTGCTGTCAGAGCCTATGGCTACACCTTC
TRBV6-5,-,TRBJ1-1,TRBD1,CASSYSRPGGTEAFF,TGTGCCAGCAGTTACTCCCGTCCAGGGGGCACTGAAGCTTTCTTT
TRBV11-3,-,TRBJ2-1,-,CASSYMSYNEQFF,TGTGCCAGCAGCTACATGTCCTACAATGAGCAGTTCTTC
TRBV5-4,-,TRBJ2-2,TRBD1,CASSPRGPSVPTGELFF,TGTGCCAGCAGCCCTAGGGGGCCGTCGGTACCCACCGGGGAGCTGTTTTTT
TRBV7-7,-,TRBJ2-1,TRBD2,CASSLEGAGRGEQFF,TGTGCTAGCAGCTTAGAAGGAGCGGGAAGGGGTGAGCAGTTCTTC
TRBV15,-,TRBJ2-7,-,CATSRVGAGSYEQYF,TGTGCCACCAGCAGAGTGGGGGCAGGTTCCTACGAGCAGTACTTC
TRBV10-1,once,TRBJ2-5,TRBD1,CASSARTGLQETQYF,TGCGCCAGCAGTGCTCGGACAGGTCTACAAGAGACCCAGTACTTC
TRBV18,-,TRBJ2-3,-,CASSPVLQPDTQYF,TGTGCCAGCTCCCCCGTATTACAACCAGATACGCAGTATTTT
TRBV9,-,TRBJ2-7,TRBD2,CASSPLAGARNEQYF,TGTGCCAGCAGCCCATTAGCGGGAGCAAGGAACGAGCAGTACTTC
TRBV5-1,-,TRBJ2-1,TRBD2,CASSSGTSGTNEQFF,TGCGCCAGCAGCTCAGGGACTAGCGGGACGAATGAGCAGTTCTTC
TRBV7-2,-,TRBJ2-1,-,CASSLSRSGSGEQFF,TGTGCCAGCAGCTTATCGCGTAGCGGTTCGGGGGAGCAGTTCTTC
TRBV5-1,-,TRBJ2-1,TRBD2,CASSLGTSGRIYNEQFF,TGCGCCAGCAGCTTGGGGACTAGCGGGAGGATTTACAATGAGCAGTTCTTC
TRBV11-2,-,TRBJ1-2,-,CASSSPPTGRGYTF,TGTGCCAGCAGCTCCCCCCCCACAGGGCGCGGCTACACCTTC
TRBV1,once,TRBJ1-4,-,CTSSQEDGQLLANEKLFF,TGCACCAGCAGCCAAGAGGATGGACAGCTTTTGGCTAATGAAAAACTGTTTTTT
TRBV7-7,-,TRBJ2-3,-,CASSFGSTDTQYF,TGTGCCAGCAGCTTCGGAAGCACAGATACGCAGTATTTT
TRBV5-1,-,TRBJ2-5,-,CASSSGLGEETQYF,TGCGCCAGCAGCTCGGGTTTGGGGGAAGAGACCCAGTACTTC
TRBV5-1,-,TRBJ2-5,-,CASSLAVQETQYF,TGCGCCAGCAGCTTGGCTGTCCAAGAGACCCAGTACTTC
TRBV7-2,-,TRBJ2-1,TRBD2,CASSEGLAGGPWIF,TGTGCCAGCAGCGAGGGACTAGCGGGAGGGCCTTGGATCTTC
TRBV9,-,TRBJ2-1,TRBD2,CASSVAEGRGDEQFF,TGTGCCAGCAGCGTAGCGGAAGGTCGGGGGGATGAGCAGTTCTTC
TRBV9,once,TRBJ2-7,TRBD1,CASSVLDRGDVNEQYF,TGTGCCAGCAGCGTTCTAGACAGGGGGGATGTTAACGAGCAGTACTTC
TRBV11-2,-,TRBJ1-3,TRBD1,CASSPDRGRPGNTIYF,TGTGCCAGCAGCCCAGACAGGGGACGACCTGGAAACACCATATATTTT
TRBV10-1,once,TRBJ2-1,TRBD2,CASSEAGLAGVEQFF,TGCGCCAGCAGTGAAGCGGGACTAGCGGGAGTGGAGCAGTTCTTC
TRBV5-1,-,TRBJ2-5,-,CASNEGGVQETQYF,TGCGCCAGCAATGAGGGTGGGGTCCAAGAGACCCAGTACTTC
TRBV14,-,TRBJ2-3,-,CASSQMGVLAQYF,TGTGCCAGCAGCCAGATGGGGGTGTTGGCGCAGTATTTT
TRBV14,-,TRBJ2-2,-,CASSRALGGSGELFF,TGTGCCAGCAGCCGGGCCCTAGGGGGATCCGGGGAGCTGTTTTTT
TRBV10-1,-,TRBJ2-5,-,CASSNGETQYF,TGCGCCAGCAGCAACGGGGAGACCCAGTACTTC
TRBV27,-,TRBJ2-3,TRBD1,CASSSPLGQGTDTQYF,TGTGCCAGCAGTTCACCTCTAGGACAGGGGACCGATACGCAGTATTTT
TRBV9,-,TRBJ1-1,-,CASSVAWAGDTEAFF,TGTGCCAGCAGCGTAGCCTGGGCAGGGGACACTGAAGCTTTCTTT
TRBV18,-,TRBJ2-1,-,CASSLLSRDGYNEQFF,TGTGCCAGCTCCCTACTGTCCCGGGACGGATACAATGAGCAGTTCTTC
TRBV5-1,-,TRBJ2-3,TRBD2,CASSHGGADTQYF,TGCGCCAGCAGCCACGGGGGGGCAGATACGCAGTATTTT